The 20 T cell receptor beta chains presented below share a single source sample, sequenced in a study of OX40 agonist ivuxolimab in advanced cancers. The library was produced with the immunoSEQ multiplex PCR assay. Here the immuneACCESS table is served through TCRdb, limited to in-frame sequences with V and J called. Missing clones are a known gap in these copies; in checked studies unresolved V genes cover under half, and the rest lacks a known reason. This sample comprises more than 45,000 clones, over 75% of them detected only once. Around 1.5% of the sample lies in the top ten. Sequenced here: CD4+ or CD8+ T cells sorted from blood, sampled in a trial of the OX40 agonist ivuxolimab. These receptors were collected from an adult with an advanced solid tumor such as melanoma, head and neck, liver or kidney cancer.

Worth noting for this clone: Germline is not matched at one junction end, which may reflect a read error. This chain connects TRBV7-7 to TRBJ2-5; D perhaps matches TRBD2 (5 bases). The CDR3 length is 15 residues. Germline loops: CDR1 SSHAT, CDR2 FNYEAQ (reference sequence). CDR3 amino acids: CASSLAWGVQETQYF. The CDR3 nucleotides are TGTGCTAGCAGCTTAGCGTGGGGTGTACAAGAGACCCAGTACTTC.

In DNA form, the CDR3 reads TGTGCCAGCAGCGAAACAGGGCAGGCTAATGAAAAACTGTTTTTT. Its protein product is CASSETGQANEKLFF. This chain uses TRBV5-6 with TRBJ1-4; D may be TRBD1 (6 bases). CDR1 SGHDT and CDR2 YYEEEE come from the germline V gene. The CDR3 contains 15 residues. V gave up 4 bases and J gave up 3 bases, with 13 bases separating them.

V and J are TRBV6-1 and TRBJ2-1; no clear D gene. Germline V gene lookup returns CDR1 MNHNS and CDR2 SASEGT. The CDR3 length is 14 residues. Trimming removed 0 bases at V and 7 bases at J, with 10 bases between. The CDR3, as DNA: TGTGCCAGCAGTGAAGCGGGGATTAGTAATGAGCAGTTCTTC. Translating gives CASSEAGISNEQFF.

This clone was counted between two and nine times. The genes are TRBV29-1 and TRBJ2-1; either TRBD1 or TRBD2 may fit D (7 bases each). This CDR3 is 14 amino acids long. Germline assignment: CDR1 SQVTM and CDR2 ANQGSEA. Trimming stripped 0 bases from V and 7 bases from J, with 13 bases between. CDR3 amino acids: CSVEDSQGGNEQFF. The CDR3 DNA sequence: TGCAGCGTTGAAGATTCCCAGGGGGGGAATGAGCAGTTCTTC.

Here the CDR3 DNA reads TGTGCCAGCAGCCCCGACCTGAACACTGAAGCTTTCTTT. It translates to CASSPDLNTEAFF. The rearrangement links TRBV7-9 to TRBJ1-1, with no clear D. The CDR3 contains 13 residues. V lost 5 bases and J 0 bases, leaving 7 bases between the germline ends. The V gene's germline CDR1 is SEHNR and CDR2 FQNEAQ (reference sequence).

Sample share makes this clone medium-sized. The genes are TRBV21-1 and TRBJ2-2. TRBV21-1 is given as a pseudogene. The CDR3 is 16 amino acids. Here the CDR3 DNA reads TGTGCCAGCAGCAAAGCGCCAGAATACTACACCGGGGAGCTGTTTTTT. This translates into CASSKAPEYYTGELFF.

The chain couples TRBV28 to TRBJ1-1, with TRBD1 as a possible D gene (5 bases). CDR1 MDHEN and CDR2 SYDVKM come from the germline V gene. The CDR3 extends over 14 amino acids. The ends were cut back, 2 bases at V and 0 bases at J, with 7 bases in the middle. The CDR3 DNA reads TGTGCCAGCAGTTTAAGGGGACTGAACACTGAAGCTTTCTTT. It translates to CASSLRGLNTEAFF.

CDR3 in amino acids: CASSTIGGQFEAFF. CDR3 DNA: TGTGCCAGCAGTACCATCGGGGGGCAATTTGAAGCTTTCTTT. The V call is TRBV7-9, the J call TRBJ1-1; TRBD1 is a possible D gene (6 bases). Germline V lookup: CDR1 SEHNR, CDR2 FQNEAQ (reference sequence). The germline V and J ends were trimmed by 6 bases and 7 bases, with 18 bases remaining between them. This CDR3 is built from 14 residues.

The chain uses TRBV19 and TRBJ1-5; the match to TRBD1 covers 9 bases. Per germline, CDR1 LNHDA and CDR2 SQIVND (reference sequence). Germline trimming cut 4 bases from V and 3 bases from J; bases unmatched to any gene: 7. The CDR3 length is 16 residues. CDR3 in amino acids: CASSKEGTGNNQPQHF. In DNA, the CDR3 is TGTGCCAGTAGTAAAGAAGGGACAGGGAACAATCAGCCCCAGCATTTT.

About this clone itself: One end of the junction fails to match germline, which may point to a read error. The CDR3 region has the DNA TGTGCTAGCAGCTTAGCAGGGGGAAGCGAGCAGTACTTC. Amino acid sequence: CASSLAGGSEQYF. V is TRBV7-7 and J is TRBJ2-7; 7 nucleotides align to TRBD1. The CDR3 extends over 13 amino acids. Germline lookup yields CDR1 SSHAT and CDR2 FNYEAQ (reference sequence).

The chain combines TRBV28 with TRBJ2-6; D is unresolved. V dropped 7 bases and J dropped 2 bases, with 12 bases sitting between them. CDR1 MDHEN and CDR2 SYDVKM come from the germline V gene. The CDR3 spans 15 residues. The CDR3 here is CASNYQAPGANVLTF. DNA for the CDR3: TGTGCCAGCAATTACCAGGCCCCTGGGGCCAACGTCCTGACTTTC. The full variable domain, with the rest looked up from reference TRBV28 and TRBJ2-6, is DVKVTQSSRYLVKRTGEKVFLECVQDMDHENMFWYRQDPGLGLRLIYFSYDVKMKEKGDIPEGYSVSREKKERFSLILESASTNQTSMYLCASNYQAPGANVLTFGAGSRLTVL.

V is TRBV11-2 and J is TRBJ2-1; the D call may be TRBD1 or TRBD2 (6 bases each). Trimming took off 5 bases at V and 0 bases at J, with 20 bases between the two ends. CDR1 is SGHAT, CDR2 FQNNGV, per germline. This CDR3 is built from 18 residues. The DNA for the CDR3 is TGTGCCAGCAGCCACTCGTCGGGGGCCAGGAGCTCCTACAATGAGCAGTTCTTC. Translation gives CASSHSSGARSSYNEQFF.

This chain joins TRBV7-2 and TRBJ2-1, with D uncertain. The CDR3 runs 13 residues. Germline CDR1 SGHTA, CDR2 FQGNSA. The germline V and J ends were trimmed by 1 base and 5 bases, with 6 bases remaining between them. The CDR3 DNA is TGTGCCAGCAGCTTAGGCTTTAACAATGAGCAGTTCTTC. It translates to CASSLGFNNEQFF.

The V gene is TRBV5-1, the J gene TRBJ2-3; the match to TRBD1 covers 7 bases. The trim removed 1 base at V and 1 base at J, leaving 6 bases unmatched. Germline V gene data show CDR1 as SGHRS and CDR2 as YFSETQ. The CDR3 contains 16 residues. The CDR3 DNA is TGCGCCAGCAGCTTGCTAGGACAGGCTCGCACAGATACGCAGTATTTT. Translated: CASSLLGQARTDTQYF. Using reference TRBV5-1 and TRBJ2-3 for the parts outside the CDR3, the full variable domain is KAGVTQTPRYLIKTRGQQVTLSCSPISGHRSVSWYQQTPGQGLQFLFEYFSETQRNKGNFPGRFSGRQFSNSRSEMNVSTLELGDSALYLCASSLLGQARTDTQYFGPGTRLTVL.

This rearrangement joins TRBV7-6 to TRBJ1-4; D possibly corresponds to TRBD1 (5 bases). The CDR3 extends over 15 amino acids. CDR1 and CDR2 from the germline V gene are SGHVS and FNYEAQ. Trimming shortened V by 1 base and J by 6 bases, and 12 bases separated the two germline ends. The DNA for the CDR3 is TGTGCCAGCAGCTTAGGGACTTCGGGACATGAAAAACTGTTTTTT. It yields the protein CASSLGTSGHEKLFF.

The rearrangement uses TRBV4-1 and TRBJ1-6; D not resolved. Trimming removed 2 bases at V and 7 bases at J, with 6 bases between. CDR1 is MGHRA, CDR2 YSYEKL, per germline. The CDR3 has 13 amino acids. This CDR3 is CASSQPPNSPLHF. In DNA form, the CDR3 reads TGCGCCAGCAGCCAACCCCCCAATTCACCCCTCCACTTT.

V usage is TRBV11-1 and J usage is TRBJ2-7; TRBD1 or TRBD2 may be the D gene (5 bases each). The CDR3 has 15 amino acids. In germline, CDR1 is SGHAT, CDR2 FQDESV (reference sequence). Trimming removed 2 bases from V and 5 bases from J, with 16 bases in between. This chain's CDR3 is CASSLKGTYLNEQYF. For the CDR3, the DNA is TGTGCCAGCAGCTTAAAGGGGACCTACCTCAACGAGCAGTACTTC.

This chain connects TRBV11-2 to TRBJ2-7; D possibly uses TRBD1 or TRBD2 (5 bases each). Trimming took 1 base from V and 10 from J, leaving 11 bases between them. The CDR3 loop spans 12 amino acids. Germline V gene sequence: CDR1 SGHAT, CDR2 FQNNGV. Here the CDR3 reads CASSLGGNRQYF. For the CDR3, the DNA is TGTGCCAGCAGCTTAGGGGGGAATCGACAGTACTTC.

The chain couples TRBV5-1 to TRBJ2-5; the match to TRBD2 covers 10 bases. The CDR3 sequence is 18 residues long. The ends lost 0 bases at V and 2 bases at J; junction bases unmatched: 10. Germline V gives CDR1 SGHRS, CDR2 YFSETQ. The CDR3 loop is CASSLALTSGQLQETQYF. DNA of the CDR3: TGCGCCAGCAGCTTGGCTTTGACTAGCGGGCAACTACAAGAGACCCAGTACTTC.

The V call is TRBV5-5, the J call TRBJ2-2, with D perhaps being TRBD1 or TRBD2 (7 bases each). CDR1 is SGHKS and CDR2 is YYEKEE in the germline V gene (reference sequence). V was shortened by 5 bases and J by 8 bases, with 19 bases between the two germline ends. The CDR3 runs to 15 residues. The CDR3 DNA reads TGTGCCAGCAGGGGAGGGGGCACCCAGGGAGGGGAGCTGTTTTTT. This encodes CASRGGGTQGGELFF.